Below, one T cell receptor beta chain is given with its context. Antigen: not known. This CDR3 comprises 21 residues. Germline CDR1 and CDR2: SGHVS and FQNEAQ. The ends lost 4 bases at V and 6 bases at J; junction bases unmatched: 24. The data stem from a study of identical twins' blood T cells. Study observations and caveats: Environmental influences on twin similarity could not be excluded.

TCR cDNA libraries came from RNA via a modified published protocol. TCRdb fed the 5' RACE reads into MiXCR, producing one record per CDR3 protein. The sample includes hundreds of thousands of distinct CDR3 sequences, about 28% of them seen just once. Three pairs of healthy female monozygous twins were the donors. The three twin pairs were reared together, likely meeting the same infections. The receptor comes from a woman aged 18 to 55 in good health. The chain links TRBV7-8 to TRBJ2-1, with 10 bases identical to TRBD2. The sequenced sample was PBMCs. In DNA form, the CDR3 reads TGTGCCAGCAGCTCTAAAGGACTAGCGGAAGCATTTTTAAAATTCGGCAATGAGCAGTTCTTC. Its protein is CASSSKGLAEAFLKFGNEQFF.